A selection of T cell receptor beta chains follows, all from one sample in a study of blood T cell repertoires in COVID-19. Clones were sequenced by immunoSEQ multiplex PCR, and TCRdb holds only the in-frame ones, with some missing. Here the sample spans 150,000 to 200,000 clones, 80% to 85% being singletons. Sequenced: peripheral blood. All receptors derive from an elderly woman with COVID-19, enrolled during active disease. The CDR3 runs from the conserved cysteine through the conserved F or W. A D gene is named only where the DNA matches it firmly. Clone sizes are given selectively: once, few, many, or a class where the clone is expanded.

d_call	j_call	v_call	clone_size	cdr3_aa	cdr3_nt
TRBD2	TRBJ2-3	TRBV3-1/TRBV3-2	.	CASSPLAGGQGDTQYF	TGTGCCAGCAGCCCACTAGCGGGGGGCCAAGGAGATACGCAGTATTTT
TRBD1	TRBJ2-3	TRBV11-2	few	CASSQGRGQGIAQYF	TGTGCCAGCAGCCAGGGACGGGGACAGGGAATAGCGCAGTATTTT
TRBD1	TRBJ1-3	TRBV2	.	CASSGDRPSSGNTIYF	TGTGCCAGCAGTGGGGACAGGCCCTCCTCTGGAAACACCATATATTTT
TRBD2	TRBJ2-2	TRBV4-3	.	CASSRGLALTGELFF	TGCGCCAGCAGCCGAGGACTAGCGTTGACCGGGGAGCTGTTTTTT
.	TRBJ1-1	TRBV6-5	few	CASSYHRATEAFF	TGTGCCAGCAGTTATCACCGCGCCACTGAAGCTTTCTTT
TRBD1	TRBJ1-1	TRBV24-1	.	CATTGEETEAFF	TGTGCCACGACAGGGGAAGAGACTGAAGCTTTCTTT
TRBD2	TRBJ2-1	TRBV10-3	.	CATMLAGGNEQFF	TGTGCCACGATGCTAGCGGGAGGCAATGAGCAGTTCTTC
TRBD2	TRBJ2-2	TRBV2	.	CASRMTSGFTGELFF	TGTGCCAGCAGAATGACTAGCGGGTTTACCGGGGAGCTGTTTTTT
TRBD2	TRBJ2-2	TRBV7-9	.	CASSLSGGGAFGELFF	TGTGCCAGCAGCCTTAGCGGCGGGGGGGCCTTCGGGGAGCTGTTTTTT
.	TRBJ2-1	TRBV6-6	.	CASSYSGLGGGNEQFF	TGTGCCAGCAGTTACTCTGGTCTGGGAGGTGGCAATGAGCAGTTCTTC
.	TRBJ2-3	TRBV5-4	.	CASSFERSTDTQYF	TGTGCCAGCAGCTTCGAGCGAAGCACAGATACGCAGTATTTT
TRBD2	TRBJ2-5	TRBV27	once	CASSPRGGRETQYF	TGTGCCAGCAGTCCGCGGGGGGGCCGGGAGACCCAGTACTTC
TRBD2	TRBJ2-1	TRBV4-3	once	CASSQGLAANNEQFF	TGCGCCAGCAGCCAAGGACTAGCGGCAAACAATGAGCAGTTCTTC
.	TRBJ2-7	TRBV28	.	CASSLGGPLRGEQYF	TGTGCCAGCAGTTTAGGGGGACCCCTAAGGGGGGAGCAGTACTTC
TRBD2	TRBJ2-3	TRBV27	.	CASSHQVWVRTSGYTSTDTQYF	TGTGCCAGCAGCCATCAAGTTTGGGTCCGGACTAGCGGGTATACTAGCACAGATACGCAGTATTTT
TRBD2	TRBJ2-1	TRBV5-4	.	CASSLRLAGVYNEQFF	TGTGCCAGCAGCCTCCGACTAGCGGGAGTATACAATGAGCAGTTCTTC
.	TRBJ2-7	TRBV3-1/TRBV3-2	few	CASSQGFLSEQYF	TGTGCCAGCAGCCAAGGTTTTCTCTCCGAGCAGTACTTC
TRBD1	TRBJ2-7	TRBV5-4	.	CATTPDRGHEQYF	TGTGCCACCACGCCGGACAGGGGTCACGAGCAGTACTTC
TRBD1	TRBJ1-5	TRBV5-8	.	CASSLGDRVGQPQHF	TGTGCCAGCAGCTTGGGGGACAGGGTAGGTCAGCCCCAGCATTTT
TRBD1	TRBJ1-2	TRBV6-6	.	CASSTSGGSYTF	TGTGCCAGCAGCACGTCAGGGGGCTCCTACACCTTC
.	TRBJ2-1	TRBV7-6	few	CASSLGWAGVGNEQFF	TGTGCCAGCAGCTTAGGTTGGGCAGGGGTTGGCAATGAGCAGTTCTTC
.	TRBJ2-7	TRBV6-5	.	CASIVDASVDEQYF	TGTGCCAGCATCGTGGACGCTAGCGTTGACGAGCAGTACTTC
.	TRBJ2-3	TRBV11-3	.	CASSLGGSDTQYF	TGTGCCAGCAGCTTGGGGGGATCAGATACGCAGTATTTT
.	TRBJ2-3	TRBV9	.	CASSPTGDSTDTQYF	TGTGCCAGCAGCCCGACGGGGGATTCCACAGATACGCAGTATTTT
.	TRBJ1-5	TRBV12-3/TRBV12-4	.	CASSPQRNQPQHF	TGTGCCAGCAGTCCACAAAGAAATCAGCCCCAGCATTTT
.	TRBJ2-7	TRBV11-2	.	CASSLPGSYEQYF	TGTGCCAGCAGCTTACCAGGTAGCTACGAGCAGTACTTC
.	TRBJ2-7	TRBV19	.	CASSPTSSSYEQYF	TGTGCCAGTAGCCCGACATCGAGCTCCTACGAGCAGTACTTC
TRBD1	TRBJ1-4	TRBV10-3	.	CAISGDRGQEKLFF	TGTGCCATCAGTGGAGACAGGGGGCAGGAAAAACTGTTTTTT
TRBD1	TRBJ2-7	TRBV5-1	.	CASRPGQGAGEQYF	TGCGCCAGCAGGCCGGGGCAGGGGGCAGGGGAGCAGTACTTC
.	TRBJ2-2	TRBV5-1	few	CASSLGPRTANTGELFF	TGCGCCAGCAGCTTGGGACCTAGGACAGCGAACACCGGGGAGCTGTTTTTT
TRBD1	TRBJ2-4	TRBV3-1/TRBV3-2	once	CASSPWTGAVNIQYF	TGTGCCAGCAGCCCTTGGACAGGGGCCGTAAACATTCAGTACTTC
TRBD1	TRBJ1-2	TRBV18	.	CASSPPAPGQGYYGYTF	TGTGCCAGCTCACCCCCCGCTCCGGGACAGGGTTACTATGGCTACACCTTC
.	TRBJ2-3	TRBV11-2	.	CASCYSSTDTQYF	TGTGCCAGTTGTTACTCTAGCACAGATACGCAGTATTTT
.	TRBJ1-2	TRBV24-1	.	CATSDFPAGSGYTF	TGTGCCACCAGTGATTTCCCGGCGGGGTCTGGCTACACCTTC
.	TRBJ1-2	TRBV6-2/TRBV6-3	.	CASSYSSGFKNYGYTF	TGTGCCAGCAGTTACTCGAGCGGGTTCAAAAACTATGGCTACACCTTC
TRBD1	TRBJ1-2	TRBV2	.	CASRSDRGYGYTF	TGTGCCAGCAGGAGCGACAGGGGCTATGGCTACACCTTC
.	TRBJ1-1	TRBV15	few	CATSSKGEGYTEAFF	TGTGCCACCAGCAGTAAGGGGGAAGGGTACACTGAAGCTTTCTTT
.	TRBJ2-4	TRBV27	.	CASSLQGAKNIQYF	TGTGCCAGCAGTTTACAGGGGGCCAAAAACATTCAGTACTTC
.	TRBJ1-2	TRBV7-2	.	CASSSGRGNYGYTF	TGTGCCAGCAGCTCGGGCAGGGGAAACTATGGCTACACCTTC
.	TRBJ2-7	TRBV28	.	CASSPRSTPYEQYF	TGTGCCAGCAGTCCCCGTTCGACACCCTACGAGCAGTACTTC
.	TRBJ2-2	TRBV19	.	CASSIGGELFF	TGTGCCAGTAGTATCGGCGGGGAGCTGTTTTTT
.	TRBJ2-3	TRBV2	few	CASNRQFTDTQYF	TGTGCCAGCAATAGACAGTTCACAGATACGCAGTATTTT
.	TRBJ2-1	TRBV27	once	CASSPPLRVFSYNEQFF	TGTGCCAGCAGCCCCCCATTGAGGGTTTTCTCCTACAATGAGCAGTTCTTC
.	TRBJ1-1	TRBV12-3/TRBV12-4	.	CASSFGEGTEAFF	TGTGCCAGCAGTTTCGGGGAGGGTACTGAAGCTTTCTTT
.	TRBJ1-2	TRBV4-1	few	CASSQVFLYRERNYGYTF	TGCGCCAGCAGCCAAGTGTTCCTGTACAGGGAGAGAAACTATGGCTACACCTTC
.	TRBJ1-2	TRBV2	.	CASTITEYGYTF	TGTGCCAGCACTATAACAGAATATGGCTACACCTTC
.	TRBJ2-7	TRBV18	.	CASSRDSDSEQYF	TGTGCCAGCTCTCGGGACTCTGACTCCGAGCAGTACTTC
.	TRBJ2-7	TRBV6-2/TRBV6-3	.	CASSYSASSYEQYF	TGTGCCAGCAGTTACTCCGCCAGCTCCTACGAGCAGTACTTC
.	TRBJ2-2	TRBV6-5	.	CASKVQGWAGELFF	TGTGCCAGCAAAGTTCAGGGGTGGGCCGGGGAGCTGTTTTTT
TRBD2	TRBJ2-3	TRBV3-1/TRBV3-2	.	CASSQSSGRASDTQYF	TGTGCCAGCAGCCAGTCTAGCGGGAGGGCCTCGGATACGCAGTATTTT
.	TRBJ2-7	TRBV6-5	.	CASSPGTSAYEQYF	TGTGCCAGCAGTCCGGGGACAAGCGCCTACGAGCAGTACTTC
.	TRBJ2-4	TRBV15	.	CATSREIPSLASYAVNIQYF	TGTGCCACCAGCAGAGAAATCCCCTCCTTGGCTAGCTATGCGGTAAACATTCAGTACTTC
TRBD1	TRBJ2-6	TRBV6-5	once	CASSYSTGGTNVLTF	TGTGCCAGCAGTTACTCAACAGGGGGCACCAACGTCCTGACTTTC
.	TRBJ1-3	TRBV7-8	few	CASSWGGGNTIYF	TGTGCCAGCAGCTGGGGGGGAGGAAACACCATATATTTT
TRBD1	TRBJ1-5	TRBV6-5	once	CASRAGGRRQPQHF	TGTGCCAGCAGAGCAGGGGGGAGACGCCAGCCCCAGCATTTT
.	TRBJ1-4	TRBV4-3	.	CASSQDRGLIATNEKLFF	TGCGCCAGCAGCCAAGACAGGGGCCTCATTGCAACTAATGAAAAACTGTTTTTT